This TCR beta chain emerged from a study of OX40 agonist ivuxolimab in advanced cancers. The wider study: Three patients got partial responses; one had hepatocellular carcinoma and two had cutaneous melanoma.

Of note for this clone: The antigen is unknown.

Study outcomes and limitations: At 0.1 to 3.0 mg/kg and by week 6, CD4+ and CD8+ T cells in the blood had expanded clonally.

Profiled with immunoSEQ multiplex PCR; TCRdb holds only in-frame clones, not every one. The sample carries fewer than 35,000 clones, 81% recorded once. The source material was CD4+ or CD8+ T cells sorted from blood, sampled in a trial of the OX40 agonist ivuxolimab. The TCR sequence derives from an adult with an advanced solid tumor such as melanoma, head and neck, liver or kidney cancer.

The CDR3 bases are TGTGCCAGCAGTCGACAGGGGGGGTTGGTCACTGAAGCTTTCTTT. Amino acids: CASSRQGGLVTEAFF. This chain connects TRBV11-1 to TRBJ1-1; 9 nucleotides align to TRBD1. This CDR3 has 15 amino acids. V lost 6 bases, J lost 4 bases, and 9 bases stayed unmatched. From germline, CDR1 is SGHAT and CDR2 FQDESV (reference sequence).